Listed below are T cell receptor beta chains from one sample, sequenced in a study of blood T cell repertoires in COVID-19. Libraries were prepared by immunoSEQ multiplex PCR; TCRdb keeps only in-frame clonotypes and omits some of them. Of 37,000 or so clones in the sample, approximately 78% were seen once. The material sequenced was peripheral blood. These receptors all stem from a man aged 55 to 69 with acute or convalescent COVID-19. Both conserved end residues are trimmed from each CDR3. A row's size may be missing; if present it is once, few, many or a size class.

abundance,j_gene,v_gene,CDR3aa
NA,TRBJ2-1,TRBV9,ASSVEINPSNSKF
NA,TRBJ2-3,TRBV11-3,ASQLAGLTDTQY
NA,TRBJ2-7,TRBV7-2,ASSLSGGEQY
NA,TRBJ2-1,TRBV19,ASSSRTGVHEQF
NA,TRBJ1-1,TRBV14,ASSLRDRVRWTEAF
few,TRBJ1-5,TRBV19,ASSQGDGYNQPQH
once,TRBJ2-5,TRBV4-1,ASSQEGGGQETQY
NA,TRBJ2-7,TRBV7-8,ASSLGGGAGSLGYEQY
once,TRBJ2-3,TRBV18,ASSSAVPGLAGDTQY
NA,TRBJ1-2,TRBV5-4,ASTTGGGYGYT
NA,TRBJ2-3,TRBV11-2,ASSLGTSGVTDTQY
NA,TRBJ1-1,TRBV25-1,ASSEARRGTEAF
few,TRBJ1-3,TRBV7-2,ASSLVGGAAGNTIY
NA,TRBJ2-1,TRBV9,ASSVIPGIHNEQF
once,TRBJ2-3,TRBV27,ASSPQAGPTDTQY
once,TRBJ2-7,TRBV10-3,ATQTGAGYEQY
NA,TRBJ2-1,TRBV2,ASGSRDRGIDEQF
NA,TRBJ1-1,TRBV11-3,ASSLGLVNTEAF
NA,TRBJ2-3,TRBV6-4,ASSRQGRSTDTQY
NA,TRBJ2-3,TRBV7-8,ASSLQVVTQY
NA,TRBJ1-2,TRBV12-3/TRBV12-4,ASSFNGGDGYT
NA,TRBJ2-7,TRBV7-2,ASSLAGGSYEQY
NA,TRBJ2-7,TRBV23-1,ASISPPGYEQY
few,TRBJ2-2,TRBV5-4,ASSPERTGELF
NA,TRBJ2-3,TRBV5-4,ASSYGTSGRFMPDTQY
NA,TRBJ1-3,TRBV9,ASSVDGYSGNTIY
NA,TRBJ2-5,TRBV3-1/TRBV3-2,ASSQGTRPGQETQY
NA,TRBJ2-7,TRBV6-2/TRBV6-3,ASSYAVAGDPYEQY
NA,TRBJ2-4,TRBV10-1,ASCTSGRFQVAKNIQY
NA,TRBJ2-3,TRBV19,ASNQRFIDTQY
NA,TRBJ2-7,TRBV11-3,ASSLNREGLVYEQY
NA,TRBJ2-5,TRBV5-1,ASSLRGANQETQY
NA,TRBJ1-4,TRBV27,ASSPPGYNEKLF
NA,TRBJ1-3,TRBV5-4,ASSPKTAGNTIY
NA,TRBJ1-5,TRBV7-9,ASSTSVNQPQH
NA,TRBJ1-4,TRBV2,ASSEARRASKLF
NA,TRBJ2-5,TRBV11-3,ASSSRIRTGEEETQY
NA,TRBJ2-2,TRBV11-3,ASSLDRTGELF
NA,TRBJ2-6,TRBV5-4,ASSLGLHSSGANVLT
NA,TRBJ1-4,TRBV21-1,ASSKDTGTGNEKLF
NA,TRBJ2-7,TRBV27,ASSLKGLAYEQY
NA,TRBJ2-5,TRBV4-3,ASHEVLAGETQY
NA,TRBJ1-4,TRBV18,ASSRDSPTNEKLF
NA,TRBJ1-5,TRBV12-3/TRBV12-4,ASSPQGIQPQH
few,TRBJ2-7,TRBV3-1/TRBV3-2,ASSQGPGVAYEQY
NA,TRBJ2-3,TRBV27,ASSSQVDTQY